The 28 T cell receptor beta chains listed next were all sequenced from one sample in a study of blood T cell repertoires in COVID-19. Produced via immunoSEQ multiplex PCR; TCRdb's table is partial and in-frame only. The sample shows a few hundred thousand clones, approximately 87% of them seen only once. Sequenced: PBMCs or T cells enriched from blood (not recorded which). Receptor source: a man aged 40-55 years in a cohort exposed to, infected with or recovered from COVID-19 (not recorded which).

This rearrangement joins TRBV27 to TRBJ1-2; 8 bases map to TRBD1. CDR1 MNHEY and CDR2 SMNVEV come from the germline V gene (reference sequence). Trimming took 4 bases from V and 5 from J; bases not matched to a gene: 3. The CDR3 has 13 amino acids. The CDR3 sequence: CASSYDRGYGYTF. CDR3 in DNA: TGTGCCAGCAGTTACGACAGGGGATATGGCTACACCTTC.

The V and J genes are TRBV2 and TRBJ1-1, with D possibly matching TRBD1 (6 bases). This CDR3 has 14 residues. V gave up 6 bases and J gave up 3 bases, with 14 bases separating them. CDR1 is SNHLY and CDR2 is FYNNEI in the germline V gene. CDR3 residues: CASRLQGWDTEAFF. CDR3 coding DNA: TGTGCCAGCAGGTTACAGGGTTGGGACACTGAAGCTTTCTTT.

The CDR3 loop reads CASSRASTDTQYF. The DNA of the CDR3 is TGTGCCAGCTCGCGTGCTAGCACAGATACGCAGTATTTT. This rearrangement joins TRBV18 to TRBJ2-3; D call uncertain. The germline CDR1 and CDR2 sequences are KGHSH and LQKENI. V was clipped by 6 bases and J by 0 bases, with 7 bases between them. This CDR3 has 13 residues. Looking up the rest from reference TRBV18 and TRBJ2-3 gives the full variable domain: NAGVMQNPRHLVRRRGQEARLRCSPMKGHSHVYWYRQLPEEGLKFMVYLQKENIIDESGMPKERFSAEFPKEGPSILRIQQVVRGDSAAYFCASSRASTDTQYFGPGTRLTVL.

The chain carries TRBV4-1 and TRBJ1-2; 7 nucleotides agree with TRBD1. V shed 4 bases, J shed 8 bases, and the junction held 10 bases outside the gene matches. This CDR3 contains 14 residues. In germline, CDR1 is MGHRA, CDR2 YSYEKL. CDR3 DNA sequence: TGCGCCAGCAGCCCTCCCCTTGACAGGGACGGCTACACCTTC. Protein product: CASSPPLDRDGYTF.

The J gene is TRBJ1-1, the V gene TRBV4-2; D not certain. CDR1 is LGHNA and CDR2 is YNFKEQ in the germline V gene. The CDR3 has 14 residues. V was trimmed by 1 base and J by 1 base, leaving 7 bases between them. CDR3 region: CASSQARSNTEAFF. The CDR3 DNA reads TGTGCCAGCAGCCAAGCACGGTCGAACACTGAAGCTTTCTTT.

The rearrangement joins TRBV14 to TRBJ2-7; weak D call: TRBD1 (6 bases). From germline, CDR1 is SGHDN and CDR2 FVKESK. This CDR3 spans 14 amino acids. Trimming removed 4 bases at V and 3 bases at J, with 13 bases between. CDR3 in amino acids: CASSLTRDNYEQYF. The CDR3 DNA sequence: TGTGCCAGCAGCCTAACTCGGGACAACTACGAGCAGTACTTC.

This chain links TRBV19 with TRBJ1-5, with 8 nucleotides matching TRBD1. The CDR3 loop spans 15 amino acids. The ends lost 6 bases at V and 7 bases at J; junction bases unmatched: 11. Per the germline V gene, CDR1 is LNHDA and CDR2 is SQIVND (reference sequence). CDR3 sequence reads: CASSTTGGKGQPQHF. In DNA, the CDR3 is TGTGCCAGTAGCACCACAGGGGGAAAAGGGCAGCCCCAGCATTTT.

This clone showed up just once. V and J are TRBV10-3 and TRBJ2-7; D might be TRBD1 (6 bases). The V end was cut by 8 bases, the J end by 1 base, with 12 bases between. Germline V lookup: CDR1 ENHRY, CDR2 SYGVKD. The CDR3 sequence is 13 residues long. Written as DNA, the CDR3 is TGTGCCATCTCTGGCAGGGGATCCTACGAGCAGTACTTC. Protein sequence: CAISGRGSYEQYF.

The chain is built from TRBV21-1 and TRBJ2-3; the table gives TRBD1 as D, unverified against the DNA. TRBV21-1 is annotated as a pseudogene. The CDR3 contains 16 residues. CDR3 sequence: CASSTKDRVGTDTQYF. CDR3 sequence (DNA): TGTGCCAGCAGCACCAAGGACAGGGTTGGCACAGATACGCAGTATTTT.

This clone has a handful of counts. The chain employs TRBV18 and TRBJ2-3; D might be TRBD2 (6 bases). Germline V CDR1 and CDR2: KGHSH, LQKENI. The CDR3 runs to 16 residues. The V gene lost 6 bases and the J gene lost 6 bases, with 22 bases spanning the gap. The CDR3 loop is CASSLSIPSLADTQYF. The CDR3 DNA sequence: TGTGCCAGCTCCCTTTCCATCCCGAGTCTAGCGGATACGCAGTATTTT.

The V call is TRBV18, the J call TRBJ1-5, with D possibly matching TRBD1 (5 bases). Trimming left V 3 bases short and J 1 base short, with 16 bases between. This CDR3 region has 17 residues. Germline V gene data show CDR1 as KGHSH and CDR2 as LQKENI. The CDR3 spells CASSPLGSTVSNQPQHF. Written as DNA, the CDR3 is TGTGCCAGCTCACCCCTTGGGTCGACAGTGAGCAATCAGCCCCAGCATTTT.

The V gene is TRBV6-4, the J gene TRBJ1-2; D is uncertain. V was pared by 6 bases and J by 6 bases, with 20 bases between. Germline V gene data show CDR1 as MRHNA and CDR2 as SNTAGT. The CDR3 has 15 residues. The CDR3 coding sequence is TGTGCCAGCAGCGGAGAGCCCACGGGGTACAATGGCTACACCTTC. Residues: CASSGEPTGYNGYTF.

The chain carries TRBV11-2 and TRBJ1-1; TRBD1 matches 8 bases. The junction had 2 bases not matched to a gene; V was cut back by 1 base and J by 10 bases. The germline CDR1 and CDR2 sequences are SGHAT and FQNNGV. The CDR3 totals 12 residues. The CDR3 sequence is CASSLAGQGAFF. CDR3 sequence (DNA): TGTGCCAGCAGCTTAGCCGGACAGGGAGCTTTCTTT.

The rearrangement links TRBV5-6 to TRBJ1-2; D is possibly TRBD1 (6 bases). Germline lookup yields CDR1 SGHDT and CDR2 YYEEEE. The length of the CDR3 is 16 residues. V gave up 3 bases and J gave up 3 bases, with 18 bases separating them. The CDR3 DNA is TGTGCCAGCAGCTCATACGGGGGGCAGTCCTACTATGGCTACACCTTC. Its protein product is CASSSYGGQSYYGYTF. Full variable domain (missing parts from reference TRBV5-6 and TRBJ1-2): DAGVTQSPTHLIKTRGQQVTLRCSPKSGHDTVSWYQQALGQGPQFIFQYYEEEERQRGNFPDRFSGHQFPNYSSELNVNALLLGDSALYLCASSSYGGQSYYGYTFGSGTRLTVV.

The chain joins TRBV6-2 or TRBV6-3 to TRBJ2-1, with 7 positions matching TRBD2. Germline trimming cut 4 bases from V and 2 bases from J; bases unmatched to any gene: 17. This CDR3 has 19 amino acids. The germline CDR1 and CDR2 sequences are MNHEY and SVGEGT. CDR3 amino acids: CASSLRSDPRGSTYNEQFF. The CDR3 DNA reads as TGTGCCAGCAGTTTACGGTCAGACCCCCGCGGGAGCACCTACAATGAGCAGTTCTTC.

The rearrangement links TRBV3-1 (or the pseudogene TRBV3-2) to TRBJ2-7; 7 nucleotides line up with TRBD2. The trim removed 5 bases at V and 6 bases at J, leaving 1 base unmatched. The CDR3 sequence is 11 residues long. Germline V gene sequence: CDR1 LGHDT, CDR2 YNNKEL (reference sequence). The CDR3 region is CASSWGGEQYF. The CDR3 DNA reads as TGTGCCAGCAGCTGGGGGGGCGAGCAGTACTTC.

In its sample, this clone was seen a few times. Distinct nucleotide sequences in the sample also encode this CDR3. V gene TRBV4-2 combines with J gene TRBJ2-7; 9 bases line up with TRBD1. CDR1 LGHNA and CDR2 YNFKEQ come from the germline V gene. This CDR3 is 16 amino acids long. Germline trimming cut 1 base from V and 2 bases from J; bases unmatched to any gene: 6. CDR3 protein: CASSQASGQGTYEQYF. The CDR3 nucleotides read TGTGCCAGCAGCCAAGCGTCAGGACAGGGGACCTACGAGCAGTACTTC.

The chain couples TRBV5-1 to TRBJ1-4; the D gene is possibly TRBD1 (6 bases). This CDR3 is 15 amino acids long. With 0 bases removed from V and 5 bases from J, the gap between germline ends came to 11 bases. Germline-derived CDR1 and CDR2 are SGHRS and YFSETQ. The CDR3 loop is CASSLAGTLNEKLFF. The DNA of the CDR3 is TGCGCCAGCAGCTTGGCTGGGACACTCAATGAAAAACTGTTTTTT.

This rearrangement joins TRBV7-3 to TRBJ2-6; 7 bases agree with TRBD1. The V segment lost 4 bases and the J segment 8 bases; nucleotides outside the gene matches: 2. Germline V gene sequence: CDR1 SGHTA, CDR2 FQGTGA. The CDR3 covers 13 residues. The CDR3 reads CASSSTGTNVLTF. The CDR3 nucleotides are TGTGCCAGCAGCTCGACAGGGACCAACGTCCTGACTTTC.

The rearrangement joins TRBV30 to TRBJ1-5; the match to TRBD1 covers 7 bases. CDR1 is GTSNPN, CDR2 SVGIG, per germline (reference sequence). V was clipped by 2 bases and J by 2 bases; unmatched bases: 3. This CDR3 is built from 14 residues. The CDR3 loop reads CAWSLGQGNQPQHF. For the CDR3, the DNA is TGTGCCTGGAGTCTCGGACAGGGCAATCAGCCCCAGCATTTT.

V gene TRBV2 combines with J gene TRBJ2-5, with D perhaps matching TRBD1 (5 bases). V was pared by 3 bases and J by 5 bases, with 13 bases between. CDR1 and CDR2 (germline): SNHLY, FYNNEI. CDR3 length equals 14 residues. CDR3 amino acids: CASSEAQGVETQYF. The DNA for the CDR3 is TGTGCCAGCAGTGAGGCCCAGGGTGTGGAGACCCAGTACTTC.

The chain couples TRBV27 to TRBJ2-2; 9 nucleotides agree with TRBD1. From germline, CDR1 is MNHEY and CDR2 SMNVEV (reference sequence). The CDR3 covers 16 residues. The ends lost 6 bases at V and 0 bases at J; junction bases unmatched: 5. CDR3 DNA sequence: TGTGCCAGCAGGCACGGGGACAGGGCGAACACCGGGGAGCTGTTTTTT. It codes for CASRHGDRANTGELFF.

The sample holds a few counts of this clone. The chain has TRBV19 and TRBJ2-5, with 7 bases that match TRBD1. With 4 bases clipped from V and 5 bases from J, the junction kept 13 bases outside the gene matches. The CDR3 loop spans 16 amino acids. Germline assignment: CDR1 LNHDA and CDR2 SQIVND (reference sequence). CDR3 residues: CASSTRQGGSVETQYF. CDR3 sequence (DNA): TGTGCCAGTAGTACAAGACAGGGTGGGTCGGTTGAGACCCAGTACTTC.

The rearrangement uses TRBV6-1 and TRBJ2-1; TRBD1 is a possible D gene (5 bases). Per germline, CDR1 MNHNS and CDR2 SASEGT. The V end was cut by 1 base, the J end by 2 bases, with 9 bases between. The CDR3 contains 15 residues. CDR3 coding DNA: TGTGCCAGCAGTGAAGAAGGGGTCGCCTACAATGAGCAGTTCTTC. This encodes CASSEEGVAYNEQFF.

The rearrangement uses TRBV7-3 and TRBJ2-1, with TRBD2 identical over 8 bases. Germline CDR1 SGHTA, CDR2 FQGTGA. This CDR3 comprises 15 residues. V lost 5 bases and J lost 5; bases outside the gene matches: 8. The CDR3 DNA reads TGTGCCAGCAGCCTAGACGGGAGGGCCAACAATGAGCAGTTCTTC. This sequence encodes CASSLDGRANNEQFF. The entire variable domain, with the rest obtained from reference TRBV7-3 and TRBJ2-1, is as follows: GAGVSQTPSNKVTEKGKYVELRCDPISGHTALYWYRQSLGQGPEFLIYFQGTGAADDSGLPNDRFFAVRPEGSVSTLKIQRTERGDSAVYLCASSLDGRANNEQFFGPGTRLTVL.

This chain joins TRBV2 and TRBJ1-5; tentatively, D is TRBD1 (5 bases). CDR1 and CDR2 from the germline V gene are SNHLY and FYNNEI. The ends were cut back, 3 bases at V and 1 base at J, with 10 bases in the middle. This CDR3 has 15 residues. The CDR3 sequence: CASSDDAGSNQPQHF. The DNA for the CDR3 is TGTGCCAGCAGTGATGACGCAGGGAGCAATCAGCCCCAGCATTTT. The variable domain in full, with the rest retrieved from reference TRBV2 and TRBJ1-5, is EPEVTQTPSHQVTQMGQEVILRCVPISNHLYFYWYRQILGQKVEFLVSFYNNEISEKSEIFDDQFSVERPDGSNFTLKIRSTKLEDSAMYFCASSDDAGSNQPQHFGDGTRLSIL.

V usage is TRBV11-2 and J usage is TRBJ2-3; no reliable D call. The CDR3 has 17 residues. V lost 2 bases, J lost 1 base, and 16 bases lay in between. The germline CDR1 and CDR2 sequences are SGHAT and FQNNGV. The CDR3 DNA reads TGTGCCAGCAGCTTATCTATTGCGTCCGGTGGCACAGATACGCAGTATTTT. Amino acid sequence: CASSLSIASGGTDTQYF.

The chain recombines TRBV7-2 with TRBJ2-2; 8 bases are shared with TRBD2. This CDR3 contains 16 residues. Trimming cost V 5 bases and J 3 bases; bases outside gene matches: 8. Germline V gives CDR1 SGHTA, CDR2 FQGNSA. CDR3 residues: CASSPFGAGDTGELFF. The CDR3 nucleotides read TGTGCCAGCAGCCCATTCGGAGCGGGAGACACCGGGGAGCTGTTTTTT. The entire variable domain, with the rest obtained from reference TRBV7-2 and TRBJ2-2, is as follows: GAGVSQSPSNKVTEKGKDVELRCDPISGHTALYWYRQSLGQGLEFLIYFQGNSAPDKSGLPSDRFSAERTGGSVSTLTIQRTQQEDSAVYLCASSPFGAGDTGELFFGEGSRLTVL.